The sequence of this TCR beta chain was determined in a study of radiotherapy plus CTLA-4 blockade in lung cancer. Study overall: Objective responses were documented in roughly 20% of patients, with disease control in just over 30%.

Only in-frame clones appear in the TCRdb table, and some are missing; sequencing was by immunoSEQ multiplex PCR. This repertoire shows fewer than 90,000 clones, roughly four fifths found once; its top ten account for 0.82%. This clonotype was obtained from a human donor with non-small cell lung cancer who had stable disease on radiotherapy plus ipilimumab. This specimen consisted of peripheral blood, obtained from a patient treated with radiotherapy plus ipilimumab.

The DNA of the CDR3 is TGTGCCAGCAGCCAAATTGGTAGGGCGAACTACGAGCAGTACTTC. This sequence encodes CASSQIGRANYEQYF. The V call is TRBV14, the J call TRBJ2-7; D unresolved. This CDR3 contains 15 residues. Trimming cost V 2 bases and J 3 bases, with 14 bases left between them. The germline gives CDR1 SGHDN, CDR2 FVKESK. Full variable domain (outside the CDR3, taken from reference TRBV14 and TRBJ2-7): EAGVTQFPSHSVIEKGQTVTLRCDPISGHDNLYWYRRVMGKEIKFLLHFVKESKQDESGMPNNRFLAERTGGTYSTLKVQPAELEDSGVYFCASSQIGRANYEQYFGPGTRLTVT.